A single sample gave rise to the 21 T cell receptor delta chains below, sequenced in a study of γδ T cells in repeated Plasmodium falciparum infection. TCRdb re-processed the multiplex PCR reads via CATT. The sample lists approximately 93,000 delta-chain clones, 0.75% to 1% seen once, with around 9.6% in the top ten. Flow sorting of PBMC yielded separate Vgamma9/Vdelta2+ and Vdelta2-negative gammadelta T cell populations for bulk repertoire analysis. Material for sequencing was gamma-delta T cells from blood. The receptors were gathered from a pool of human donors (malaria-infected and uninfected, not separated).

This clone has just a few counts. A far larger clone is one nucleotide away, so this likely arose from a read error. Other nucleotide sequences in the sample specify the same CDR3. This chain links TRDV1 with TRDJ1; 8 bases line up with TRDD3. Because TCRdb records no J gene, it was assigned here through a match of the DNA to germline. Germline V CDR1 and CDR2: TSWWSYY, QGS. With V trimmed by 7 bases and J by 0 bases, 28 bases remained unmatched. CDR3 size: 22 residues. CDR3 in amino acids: CALEAPPSHTGGRQLYTDKLIF. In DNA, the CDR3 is TGTGCTCTTGAGGCCCCGCCGTCCCACACTGGGGGCCGACAACTGTACACCGATAAACTCATCTTT.

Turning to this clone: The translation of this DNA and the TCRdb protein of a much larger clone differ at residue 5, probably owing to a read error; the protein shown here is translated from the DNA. The CDR3 DNA reads as TGTGCCTGTGACCCCGTTTTGTACACCGATAAACTCATCTTT. Protein product: CACDPVLYTDKLIF. This chain links TRDV2 with TRDJ1; unclear D gene. Germline CDR1 and CDR2: GEAIGNYY and EKD. Trimming removed 3 bases at V and 0 bases at J, with 10 bases between. The CDR3 extends over 14 amino acids.

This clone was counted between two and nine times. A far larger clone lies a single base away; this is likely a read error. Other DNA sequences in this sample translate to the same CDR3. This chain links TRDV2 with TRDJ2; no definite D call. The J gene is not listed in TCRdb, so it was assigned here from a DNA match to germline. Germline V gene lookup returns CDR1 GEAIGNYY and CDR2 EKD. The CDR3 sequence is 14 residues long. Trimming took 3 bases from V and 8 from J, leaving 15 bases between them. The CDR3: CACDPLSGAAQLFF. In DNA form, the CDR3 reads TGTGCCTGTGACCCCCTCAGCGGCGCGGCACAACTCTTCTTT.

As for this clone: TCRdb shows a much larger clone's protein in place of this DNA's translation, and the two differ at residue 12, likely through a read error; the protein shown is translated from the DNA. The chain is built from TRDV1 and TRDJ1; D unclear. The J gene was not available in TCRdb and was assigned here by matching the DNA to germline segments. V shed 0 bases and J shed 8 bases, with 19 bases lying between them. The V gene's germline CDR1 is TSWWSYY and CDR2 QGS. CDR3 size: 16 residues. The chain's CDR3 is CALGELMGRAARKLIF. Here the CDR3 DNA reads TGTGCTCTTGGGGAACTGATGGGTCGCGCAGCCCGAAAACTCATCTTT.

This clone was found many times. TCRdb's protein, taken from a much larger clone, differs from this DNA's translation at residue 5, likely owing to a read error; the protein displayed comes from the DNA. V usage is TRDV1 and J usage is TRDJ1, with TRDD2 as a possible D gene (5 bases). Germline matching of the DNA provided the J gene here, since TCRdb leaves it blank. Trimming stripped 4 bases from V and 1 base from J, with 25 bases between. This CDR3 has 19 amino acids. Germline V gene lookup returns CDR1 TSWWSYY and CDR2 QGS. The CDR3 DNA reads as TGTGCTCTTGGGGGACCAAACTCTCACACTTCTTCCCCCACCGATAAACTCATCTTT. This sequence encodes CALGGPNSHTSSPTDKLIF.

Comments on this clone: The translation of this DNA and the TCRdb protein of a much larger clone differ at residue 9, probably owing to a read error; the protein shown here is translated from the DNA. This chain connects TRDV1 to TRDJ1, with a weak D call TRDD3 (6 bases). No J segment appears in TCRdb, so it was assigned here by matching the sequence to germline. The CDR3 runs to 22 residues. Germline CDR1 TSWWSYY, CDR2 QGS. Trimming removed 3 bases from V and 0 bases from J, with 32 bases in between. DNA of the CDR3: TGTGCTCTTGGGGATGGTAGAGTCCCGGGGTTCTCGGGGGAACCTTACACCGATAAACTCATCTTT. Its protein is CALGDGRVPGFSGEPYTDKLIF.

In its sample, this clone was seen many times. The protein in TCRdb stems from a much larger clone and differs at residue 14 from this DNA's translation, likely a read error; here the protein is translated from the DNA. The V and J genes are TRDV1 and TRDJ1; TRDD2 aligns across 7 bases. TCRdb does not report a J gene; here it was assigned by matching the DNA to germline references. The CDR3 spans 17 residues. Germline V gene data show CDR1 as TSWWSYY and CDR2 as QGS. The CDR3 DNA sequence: TGTGCTCTTGGGCTATTTCCTACAGGGCGTACGAACGATGAACTCATCTTT. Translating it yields CALGLFPTGRTNDELIF.

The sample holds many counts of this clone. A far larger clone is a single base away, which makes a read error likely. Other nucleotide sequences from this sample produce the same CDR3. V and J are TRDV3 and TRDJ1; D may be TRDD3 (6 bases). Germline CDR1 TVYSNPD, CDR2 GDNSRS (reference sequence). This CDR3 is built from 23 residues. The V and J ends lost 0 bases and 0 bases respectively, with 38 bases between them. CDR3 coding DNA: TGTGCCTTTAGAGGGGTTAGGTCGGGCCTACAGGGTGGGGGGTTACTGTACACCGATAAACTCATCTTT. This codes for CAFRGVRSGLQGGGLLYTDKLIF. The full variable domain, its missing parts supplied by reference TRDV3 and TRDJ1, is CDKVTQSSPDQTVASGSEVVLLCTYDTVYSNPDLFWYRIRPDYSFQFVFYGDNSRSEGADFTQGRFSVKHILTQKAFHLVISPVRTEDSATYYCAFRGVRSGLQGGGLLYTDKLIFGKGTRVTVEP.

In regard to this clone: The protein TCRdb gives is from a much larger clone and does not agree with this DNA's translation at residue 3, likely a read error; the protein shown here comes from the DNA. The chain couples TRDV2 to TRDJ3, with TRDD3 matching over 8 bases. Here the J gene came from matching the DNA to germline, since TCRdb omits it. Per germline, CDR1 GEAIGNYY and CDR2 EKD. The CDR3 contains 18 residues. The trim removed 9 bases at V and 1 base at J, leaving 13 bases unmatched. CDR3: CARVQLGVESWDTRQMFF. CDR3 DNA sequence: TGTGCCCGTGTCCAACTGGGGGTAGAATCCTGGGACACCCGACAGATGTTTTTC.

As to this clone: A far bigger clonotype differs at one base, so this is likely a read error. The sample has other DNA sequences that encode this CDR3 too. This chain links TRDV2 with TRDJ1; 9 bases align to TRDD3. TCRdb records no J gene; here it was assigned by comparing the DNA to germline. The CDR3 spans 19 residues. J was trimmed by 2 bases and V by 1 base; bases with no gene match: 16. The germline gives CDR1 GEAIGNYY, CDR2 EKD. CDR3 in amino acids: CACDTVGGYSVGITDKLIF. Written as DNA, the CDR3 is TGTGCCTGTGACACTGTTGGGGGATATAGTGTGGGCATAACCGATAAACTCATCTTT.

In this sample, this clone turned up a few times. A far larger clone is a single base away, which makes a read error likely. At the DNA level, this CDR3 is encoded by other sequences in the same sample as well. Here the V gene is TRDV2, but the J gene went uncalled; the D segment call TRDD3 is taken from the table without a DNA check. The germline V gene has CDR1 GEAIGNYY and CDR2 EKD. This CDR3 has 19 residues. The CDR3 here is CACDTVLGDYSWDTRQMFF. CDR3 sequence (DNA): TGTGCCTGTGACACCGTACTGGGGGACTATTCCTGGGACACCCGACAGATGTTTTTT.

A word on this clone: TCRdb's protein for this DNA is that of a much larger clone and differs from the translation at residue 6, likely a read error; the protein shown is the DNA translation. The CDR3 nucleotides are TGTGCCTGTGACACCGAATCCCGTACTGGAGACGATAAACTCATCTTT. Amino acid sequence: CACDTESRTGDDKLIF. This chain links TRDV2 with TRDJ1, with D possibly TRDD3 on 5 matching bases. No J gene is reported in TCRdb; it was inferred here by comparing the DNA with germline. The V gene's germline CDR1 is GEAIGNYY and CDR2 EKD. The CDR3 contains 16 residues. Trimming shortened V by 0 bases and J by 4 bases, and 17 bases separated the two germline ends.

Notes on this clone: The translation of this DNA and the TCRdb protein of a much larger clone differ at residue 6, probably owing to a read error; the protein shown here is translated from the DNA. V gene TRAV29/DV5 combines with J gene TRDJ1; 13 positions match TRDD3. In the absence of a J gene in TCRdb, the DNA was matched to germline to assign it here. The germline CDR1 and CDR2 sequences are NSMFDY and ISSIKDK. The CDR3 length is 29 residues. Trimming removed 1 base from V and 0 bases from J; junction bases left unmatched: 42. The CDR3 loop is CAASSSPFPIPYWGIRVLWNCKYTDKLIF. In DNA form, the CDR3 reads TGTGCAGCAAGCTCTAGCCCTTTTCCTATACCGTACTGGGGGATACGCGTATTGTGGAATTGTAAGTACACCGATAAACTCATCTTT. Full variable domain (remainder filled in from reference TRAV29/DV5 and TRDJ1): DQQVKQNSPSLSVQEGRISILNCDYTNSMFDYFLWYKKYPAEGPTFLISISSIKDKNEDGRFTVFLNKSAKHLSLHIVPSQPGDSAVYFCAASSSPFPIPYWGIRVLWNCKYTDKLIFGKGTRVTVEP.

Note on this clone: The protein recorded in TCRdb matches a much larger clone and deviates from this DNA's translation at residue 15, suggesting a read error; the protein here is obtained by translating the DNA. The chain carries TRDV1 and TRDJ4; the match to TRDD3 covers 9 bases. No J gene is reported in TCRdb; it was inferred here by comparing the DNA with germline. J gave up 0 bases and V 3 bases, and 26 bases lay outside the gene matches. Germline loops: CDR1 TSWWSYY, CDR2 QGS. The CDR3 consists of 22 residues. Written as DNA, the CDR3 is TGTGCTCTTGGGGAGCTTCCCCCTCTAAAGAGTACTGGGGGACACAGAGCCAGACCCCTGATCTTT. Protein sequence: CALGELPPLKSTGGHRARPLIF.

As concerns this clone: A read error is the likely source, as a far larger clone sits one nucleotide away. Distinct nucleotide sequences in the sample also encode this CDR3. The CDR3 sequence is CALGDPWSGTGGYGVKLIF. The CDR3 DNA reads as TGTGCTCTTGGGGATCCGTGGTCGGGTACTGGGGGATATGGCGTAAAACTCATCTTT. The chain recombines TRDV1 with TRDJ1, with 11 nucleotides matching TRDD3. The J gene, left out of TCRdb, was set here by checking the DNA against germline. CDR1 and CDR2 from the germline V gene are TSWWSYY and QGS. V trimming: 3 bases; J trimming: 8 bases; junction bases outside the gene matches: 20. The CDR3 is 19 residues long.

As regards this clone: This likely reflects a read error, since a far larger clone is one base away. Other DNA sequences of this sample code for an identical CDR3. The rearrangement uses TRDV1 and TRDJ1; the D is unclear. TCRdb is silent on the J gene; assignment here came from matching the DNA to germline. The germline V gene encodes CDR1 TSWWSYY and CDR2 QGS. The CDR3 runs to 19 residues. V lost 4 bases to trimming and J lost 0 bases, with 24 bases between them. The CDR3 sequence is CALGGRINRSCRDTDKLIF. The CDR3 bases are TGTGCTCTTGGGGGACGCATAAACCGCTCGTGTAGGGACACCGATAAACTCATCTTT.

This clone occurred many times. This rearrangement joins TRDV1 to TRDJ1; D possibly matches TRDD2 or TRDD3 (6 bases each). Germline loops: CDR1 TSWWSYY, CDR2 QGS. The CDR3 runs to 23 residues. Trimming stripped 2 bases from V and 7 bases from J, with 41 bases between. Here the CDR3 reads CALGETWFILLQGTLLGVGKLIF. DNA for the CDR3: TGTGCTCTTGGGGAAACGTGGTTTATCCTCCTACAGGGTACACTACTGGGCGTGGGTAAACTCATCTTT.

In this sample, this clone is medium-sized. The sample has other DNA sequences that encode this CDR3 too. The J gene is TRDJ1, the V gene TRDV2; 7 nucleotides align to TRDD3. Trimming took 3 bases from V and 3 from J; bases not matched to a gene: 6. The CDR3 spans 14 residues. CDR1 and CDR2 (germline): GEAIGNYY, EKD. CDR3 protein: CACDHGGLSDKLIF. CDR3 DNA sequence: TGTGCCTGTGACCATGGGGGACTCTCCGATAAACTCATCTTT.

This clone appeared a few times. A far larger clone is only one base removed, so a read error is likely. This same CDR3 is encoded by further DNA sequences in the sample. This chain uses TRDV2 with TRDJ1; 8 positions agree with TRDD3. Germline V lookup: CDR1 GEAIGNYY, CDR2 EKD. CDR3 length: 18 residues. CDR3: CACDPLGEATGGSHKLIF. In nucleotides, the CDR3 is TGCGCCTGTGACCCCTTAGGGGAGGCGACTGGGGGCTCCCATAAACTCATCTTT.

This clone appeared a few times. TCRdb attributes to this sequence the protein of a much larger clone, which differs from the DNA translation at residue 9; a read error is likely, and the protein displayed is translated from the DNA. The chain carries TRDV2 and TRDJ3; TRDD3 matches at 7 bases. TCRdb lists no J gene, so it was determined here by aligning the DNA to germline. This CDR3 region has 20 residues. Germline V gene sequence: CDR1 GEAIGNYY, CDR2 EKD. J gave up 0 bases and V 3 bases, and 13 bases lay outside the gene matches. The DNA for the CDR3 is TGTGCCTGTGACTCCCGTCTGGGGGGTACTCCCTCCTGGGACACCCGACAGATGTTTTTC. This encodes CACDSRLGGTPSWDTRQMFF.

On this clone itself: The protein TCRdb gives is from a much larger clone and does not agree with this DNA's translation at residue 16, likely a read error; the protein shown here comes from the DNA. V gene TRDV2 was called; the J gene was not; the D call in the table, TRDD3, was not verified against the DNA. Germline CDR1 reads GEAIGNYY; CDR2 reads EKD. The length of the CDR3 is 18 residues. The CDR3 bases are TGTGCCTGTGATGGGCCTAAGAACGAATACTGGGGAGCCGATAAACCCATCTTT. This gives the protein CACDGPKNEYWGADKPIF.